The 13 T cell receptor beta chains in this list originate from one sample, sequenced in a study of early T cells in non-severe SARS-CoV-2 infection. Each CDR3 protein gets one entry after TCRdb re-called the 5' RACE reads with MiXCR. The table includes tens of thousands of distinct CDR3 sequences, 11% detected once. The specimen comprised whole blood, sampled at baseline. These receptors were obtained from an adult who was a healthcare worker with PCR-confirmed SARS-CoV-2 infection or an uninfected control (not recorded which).

In this sample, this clonotype turned up a few times. This rearrangement joins TRBV6-1 to TRBJ2-3; 15 bases line up with TRBD2. Trimming removed 4 bases from V and 7 bases from J; junction bases left unmatched: 3. The CDR3 loop spans 15 amino acids. Germline V gene lookup returns CDR1 MNHNS and CDR2 SASEGT. The DNA for the CDR3 is TGTGCCAGCAGTGGGACTAGCGGGGGGGCCAATACGCAGTATTTT. Translation gives CASSGTSGGANTQYF.

This sequence joins TRBV10-3 and TRBJ2-1; TRBD1 matches 7 bases. After removal of 4 bases from V and 6 bases from J, the junction contained 6 bases not matched to a gene. CDR3 length: 14 residues. Germline CDR1 is ENHRY and CDR2 is SYGVKD. CDR3 loop: CAISGDSPPNEQFF. For the CDR3, the DNA is TGTGCCATCAGTGGGGACAGCCCCCCCAATGAGCAGTTCTTC.

There are a few counts of this clonotype. The J gene is TRBJ1-1, the V gene TRBV6-6; a possible D gene is TRBD1 (5 bases). This CDR3 region has 14 residues. V gave up 4 bases and J gave up 3 bases, with 12 bases separating them. Germline values: CDR1 MNHNY, CDR2 SVGAGI (reference sequence). CDR3 DNA sequence: TGTGCCAGCAGTTCCCGGGGGTTTGACACTGAAGCTTTCTTT. Its translation: CASSSRGFDTEAFF.

The table lists this clonotype with many counts. The genes are TRBV9 and TRBJ1-2; D possibly corresponds to TRBD1 (6 bases). From germline, CDR1 is SGDLS and CDR2 YYNGEE. With 4 bases removed from V and 7 bases from J, the gap between germline ends came to 17 bases. The CDR3 length is 14 residues. The CDR3 is CASSSGTPAGGYTF. The CDR3 DNA reads TGTGCCAGCAGCTCCGGGACACCAGCGGGTGGCTACACCTTC.

The gene calls are TRBV12-3 or TRBV12-4 and TRBJ2-7, with 8 positions matching TRBD2. This CDR3 comprises 17 residues. V was clipped by 6 bases and J by 0 bases; unmatched bases: 13. The CDR3, as DNA: TGTGCCAGCAGCTACGATGCGGGGGGCGAATCCTCCTACGAGCAGTACTTC. Encoded protein: CASSYDAGGESSYEQYF.

V is TRBV5-1 and J is TRBJ2-1, with D maybe TRBD2 (6 bases). The ends were cut back, 4 bases at V and 0 bases at J, with 14 bases in the middle. Looked up from germline, CDR1 is SGHRS and CDR2 is YFSETQ. CDR3 length: 16 amino acids. The CDR3 spells CASSLGGATSYNEQFF. CDR3 bases: TGCGCCAGCAGCCTCGGAGGGGCAACCTCCTACAATGAGCAGTTCTTC.

This clonotype was seen at least ten times. The J gene is TRBJ2-1, the V gene TRBV6-5; D is undetermined. V was pared by 7 bases and J by 2 bases, with 6 bases between. The CDR3 has 12 residues. CDR1 MNHEY and CDR2 SVGAGI come from the germline V gene. The CDR3 region has the DNA TGTGCCAGCACCAACACCTACAATGAGCAGTTCTTC. This codes for CASTNTYNEQFF.

V gene TRBV7-6 combines with J gene TRBJ2-5; D perhaps matches TRBD1 (5 bases). Trimming removed 2 bases from V and 3 bases from J, with 7 bases in between. The CDR3 spans 13 residues. Germline values: CDR1 SGHVS, CDR2 FNYEAQ. CDR3 region: CASSLYRKETQYF. In DNA form, the CDR3 reads TGTGCCAGCAGCTTATACAGGAAAGAGACCCAGTACTTC.

This clonotype showed up just a few times. The gene calls are TRBV4-3 and TRBJ2-3; D is ambiguous. CDR1 is LGHNA and CDR2 is YSLEER in the germline V gene. The CDR3 has 14 amino acids. Trimming removed 1 base from V and 1 base from J, with 6 bases in between. DNA for the CDR3: TGCGCCAGCAGCCAAGTATGGGGCACAGATACGCAGTATTTT. It is translated as CASSQVWGTDTQYF.

Only a few counts were recorded for this clonotype. The V and J genes are TRBV4-3 and TRBJ2-2; 7 bases map to TRBD2. The CDR3 extends over 15 amino acids. Germline loops: CDR1 LGHNA, CDR2 YSLEER. With V trimmed by 1 base and J by 6 bases, 5 bases remained unmatched. CDR3 coding DNA: TGCGCCAGCAGCCAAGTTGACCGGGGGGCCGGGGAGCTGTTTTTT. It yields the protein CASSQVDRGAGELFF.

This clonotype was recorded a few times. The chain combines TRBV2 with TRBJ1-6, with D uncertain. The V and J ends lost 4 bases and 0 bases respectively, with 7 bases between them. The CDR3 length is 15 residues. Germline V lookup: CDR1 SNHLY, CDR2 FYNNEI. This CDR3 reads CASSGSNSYNSPLHF. The CDR3 bases are TGTGCCAGCAGTGGATCCAACTCCTATAATTCACCCCTCCACTTT.

This clonotype was seen repeatedly, ten times or more. The chain couples TRBV7-2 to TRBJ2-7; 14 bases line up with TRBD2. V lost 1 base, J lost 2 bases, and 4 bases stayed unmatched. Germline V gives CDR1 SGHTA, CDR2 FQGNSA. The CDR3 runs to 17 residues. CDR3 sequence (DNA): TGTGCCAGCAGCTTAGTAGGACTAGCGGGGGGAGCCTACGAGCAGTACTTC. Translating gives CASSLVGLAGGAYEQYF.

J is TRBJ1-3 and V is TRBV6-5; D remains unclear. In germline, CDR1 is MNHEY, CDR2 SVGAGI. The CDR3 spans 13 residues. Trimming took off 10 bases at V and 2 bases at J, with 12 bases between the two ends. The CDR3 DNA is TGTGCCACCCGTACAGAAACTGGAAACACCATATATTTT. Amino acid sequence: CATRTETGNTIYF.